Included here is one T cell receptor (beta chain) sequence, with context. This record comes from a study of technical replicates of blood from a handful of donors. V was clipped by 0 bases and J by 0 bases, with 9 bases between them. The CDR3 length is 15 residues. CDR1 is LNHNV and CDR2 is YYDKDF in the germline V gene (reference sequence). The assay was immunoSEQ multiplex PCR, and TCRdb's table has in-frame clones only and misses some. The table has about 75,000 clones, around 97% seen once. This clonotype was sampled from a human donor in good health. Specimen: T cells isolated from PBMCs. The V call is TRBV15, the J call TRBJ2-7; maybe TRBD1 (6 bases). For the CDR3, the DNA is TGTGCCACCAGCAGAGATCGGACAGTCTCCTACGAGCAGTACTTC. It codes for CATSRDRTVSYEQYF.